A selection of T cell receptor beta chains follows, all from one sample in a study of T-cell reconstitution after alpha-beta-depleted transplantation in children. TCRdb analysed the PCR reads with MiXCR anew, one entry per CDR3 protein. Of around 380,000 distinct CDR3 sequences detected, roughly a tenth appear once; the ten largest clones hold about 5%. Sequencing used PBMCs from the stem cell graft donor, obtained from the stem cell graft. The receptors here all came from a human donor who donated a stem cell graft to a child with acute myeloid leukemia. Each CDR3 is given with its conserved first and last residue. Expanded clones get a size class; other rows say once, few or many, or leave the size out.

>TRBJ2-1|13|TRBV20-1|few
CSALGLVRNEQFF
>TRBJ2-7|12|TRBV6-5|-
CASGGFNGGQYF
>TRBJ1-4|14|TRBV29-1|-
CSVEAQGAGEKLFF
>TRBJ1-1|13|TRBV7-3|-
CASSSWVRAEAFF
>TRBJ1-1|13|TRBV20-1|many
CSATDYLNSEAFF
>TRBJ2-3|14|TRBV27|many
CASSLSLHTDTQYF
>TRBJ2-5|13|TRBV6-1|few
CASGSQGRETQYF
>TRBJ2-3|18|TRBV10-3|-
CAISESGLAGSSTDTQYF
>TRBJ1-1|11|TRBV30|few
CAWIMNTEAFF
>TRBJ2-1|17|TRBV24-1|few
CATSDSWTSGRATEQFF
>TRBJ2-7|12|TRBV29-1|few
CSVEKGAYEQYF
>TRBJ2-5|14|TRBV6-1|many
CASSERGSRETQYF
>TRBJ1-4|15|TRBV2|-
CASSKAYRFDEKLFF
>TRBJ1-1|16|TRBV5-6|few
CASSSGDRGGNTEAFF
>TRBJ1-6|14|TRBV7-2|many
CASSLGTENSPLHF
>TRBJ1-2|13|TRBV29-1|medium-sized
CSVDLRDTHGYTF
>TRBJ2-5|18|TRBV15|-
CATSRDPVGTDRGETQYF
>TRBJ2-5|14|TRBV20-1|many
CSARDAGLTETQYF
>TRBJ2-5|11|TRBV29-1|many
CSVARGETQYF
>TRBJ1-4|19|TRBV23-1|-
CASSLSGQGLFTTNEKLFF
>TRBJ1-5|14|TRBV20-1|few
CSASARTGSGPQHF
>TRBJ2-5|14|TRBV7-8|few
CASSTRGRGETQYF
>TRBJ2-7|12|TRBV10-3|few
CAINGGADEQYF
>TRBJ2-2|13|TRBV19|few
CASSILSTGELFF
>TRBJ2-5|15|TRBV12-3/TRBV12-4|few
CASLLAGGPQETQYF
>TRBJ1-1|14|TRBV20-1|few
CSARDAQQNTEAFF
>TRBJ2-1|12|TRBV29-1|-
CSVRPTRDEQFF
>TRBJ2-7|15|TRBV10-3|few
CASRSGTGGSYEQYF
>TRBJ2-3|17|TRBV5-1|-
CASSLLSSGGFTDTQYF
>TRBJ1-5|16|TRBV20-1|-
CSANDRGDPFNQPQHF
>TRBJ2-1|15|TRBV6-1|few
CCLAGGPGSYNEQFF
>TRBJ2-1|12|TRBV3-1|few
CASSQGAGRVFF
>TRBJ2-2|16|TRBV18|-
CASSPSPPPNTGELFF
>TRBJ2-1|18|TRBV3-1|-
CASSQDLLSGGSYNEQFF
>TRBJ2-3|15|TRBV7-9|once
CASSPMTGFTDTQYF
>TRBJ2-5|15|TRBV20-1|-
CSARDLQPLQETQYF
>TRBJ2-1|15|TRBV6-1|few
CASGSGTRLAREQFF
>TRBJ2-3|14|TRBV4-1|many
CASSNRQGTDTQYF
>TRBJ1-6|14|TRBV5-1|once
CASSLPGYGSPLHF
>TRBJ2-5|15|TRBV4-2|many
CASSQQGQTQETQYF
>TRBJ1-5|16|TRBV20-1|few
CSASPGQGAYNQPQHF
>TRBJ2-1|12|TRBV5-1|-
CASSPNANEQFF